Included here is one T cell receptor (beta chain) sequence, with context. Germline V CDR1 and CDR2: MDHEN, SYDVKM. V shed 2 bases and J 4 bases; nucleotides not matched to a gene: 2. This CDR3 region has 14 residues. The sample originates from a study of T cells in Graves' hyperthyroidism and ophthalmopathy. It was uncontrolled infection, other autoimmune disease, pregnancy or lactation that excluded patients. On the basis of clinical symptoms, serum thyroxine and TRAb, thyroid ultrasound and orbital computed tomography, diagnoses were made. There were TCR beta CDR3 regions amplified from RNA transcripts. The TCR CDR3 was amplified in a first-round RT-PCR using the HTBI primer set. Via MiXCR, TCRdb re-called the multiplex PCR reads, giving one row per CDR3 protein. The sample includes 300,000 to 500,000 distinct CDR3 sequences, over 12% of them seen just once.

The clonotype comes from a man in his fifties or sixties with Graves' ophthalmopathy. The V call is TRBV28, the J call TRBJ1-2; 9 positions agree with TRBD1. Sequencing was done on a sample of blood. The CDR3 DNA reads TGTGCCAGCAGTTTAACAGGGGGCCGCTATGGCTACACCTTC. It codes for CASSLTGGRYGYTF.